The rows below give T cell receptor beta chains drawn from one sample of a study of response to subunit inactivated influenza vaccine. TCRdb ran MiXCR on the RT-PCR reads and lists one entry per CDR3 protein. Of about 530,000 distinct CDR3 sequences in the sample, 12% were seen once. Source: PBMCs from blood, taken on the day of vaccination. The receptors originated from a man over 45 who received an inactivated influenza vaccine. CDR3s include the opening cysteine and the closing phenylalanine or tryptophan. Fields, in order: clone size, J gene, D gene, V gene, CDR3 DNA, CDR3 protein. D genes are given only for firm matches. Clone size is shown for a subset of rows, as once, few, many or a class of expanded clone.

>many|TRBJ1-6|.|TRBV7-2
TGTGCCAGCAGCTCAGTGGGGCGGAGCTCCTATAATTCACCCCTCCACTTT
CASSSVGRSSYNSPLHF
>.|TRBJ2-5|.|TRBV20-1
TGCAGTGCTAGAGTCATGAAGGAGGGGTTACAAGAGACCCAGTACTTC
CSARVMKEGLQETQYF
>many|TRBJ2-7|.|TRBV5-6
TGTGCCAGCAGCTTGTCCCGGTCCTCCTACGAGCAGTACTTC
CASSLSRSSYEQYF
>.|TRBJ2-1|TRBD1|TRBV11-2
TGTGCCAGCAGCTTAGATGGGGGGACAGGGGTTCCCTCCTACAATGAGCAGTTCTTC
CASSLDGGTGVPSYNEQFF
>.|TRBJ2-6|.|TRBV6-5
TGTGCCAGCAGTTCCAGGGTGGTAATGCCCCTATTTGGGGCCAACGTCCTGACTTTC
CASSSRVVMPLFGANVLTF
>many|TRBJ2-1|TRBD2|TRBV7-9
TGTGCCAGCAGCTTTACTAGCGGGGGGGCCTACAATGAGCAGTTCTTC
CASSFTSGGAYNEQFF
>.|TRBJ1-5|.|TRBV29-1
TGCAGCGTTGGATCTGAGGCAGGACGACAGCCCCAGCATTTT
CSVGSEAGRQPQHF
>.|TRBJ2-1|TRBD2|TRBV10-3
TGTGCCATCAGTGACAGCGGGAGTTCCTACAATGAGCAGTTCTTC
CAISDSGSSYNEQFF
>.|TRBJ1-2|TRBD1|TRBV12-3/TRBV12-4
TGTGCCAGCAGTCCCCGCCAGGGGGGAGGTGGCTACACCTTC
CASSPRQGGGGYTF
>many|TRBJ2-7|TRBD2|TRBV5-1
TGCGCCAGCAGCTTATCACTAGCGGGAGGACTCTACGAGCAGTACTTC
CASSLSLAGGLYEQYF
>few|TRBJ2-7|TRBD1|TRBV6-1
TGTGCCAGCAGTGTAAACAGGGGCGAGCAGTACTTC
CASSVNRGEQYF
>.|TRBJ2-7|.|TRBV20-1
TGCAGTGCTGAACAGGGTTTCGAGCAGTACTTC
CSAEQGFEQYF
>many|TRBJ2-3|.|TRBV5-6
TGTGCCAGCAGCCAGGAGGGGACTAGCACAGATACGCAGTATTTT
CASSQEGTSTDTQYF
>many|TRBJ2-7|.|TRBV4-2
TGTGCCAGCAGCCCACGGCGGGGTGACGAGCAGTACTTC
CASSPRRGDEQYF
>many|TRBJ2-4|.|TRBV4-3
TGCGCCAGCAGTCAAGGATATCGGCAAGCCAAAAACATTCAGTACTTC
CASSQGYRQAKNIQYF
>many|TRBJ2-2|.|TRBV5-1
TGCGCCAGCAGCTTGGAGGTTAGCGGGAACACCGGGGAGCTGTTTTTT
CASSLEVSGNTGELFF
>.|TRBJ2-3|.|TRBV3-1
TGTGCCAGCAGCCCGGGGGGCCTGTTCCGAACAGATACGCAGTATTTT
CASSPGGLFRTDTQYF
>.|TRBJ2-6|.|TRBV28
TGTGCCAGCAGTTCCCTCGGTGGAGGGGCCAACGTCCTGACTTTC
CASSSLGGGANVLTF
>.|TRBJ2-3|.|TRBV12-3/TRBV12-4
TGTGCCAGCAGTTTAGGGGGGCGTGAGGATACGCAGTATTTT
CASSLGGREDTQYF
>few|TRBJ2-3|TRBD1|TRBV7-2
TGTGCCAGCAGCTCCACCAGAGACAGGGGGGGGTATACGCAGTATTTT
CASSSTRDRGGYTQYF